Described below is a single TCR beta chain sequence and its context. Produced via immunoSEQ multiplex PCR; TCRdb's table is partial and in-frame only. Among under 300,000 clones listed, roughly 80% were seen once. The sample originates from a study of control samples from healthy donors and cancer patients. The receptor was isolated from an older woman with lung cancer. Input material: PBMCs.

In DNA, the CDR3 is TGTGCCAGCAGCCCCGAGGGCTCGGTCTACAATGAGCAGTTCTTC. Translation: CASSPEGSVYNEQFF. The rearrangement joins TRBV9 to TRBJ2-1; perhaps TRBD2 as D (5 bases). Per the germline V gene, CDR1 is SGDLS and CDR2 is YYNGEE. V lost 4 bases and J 3 bases, leaving 14 bases between the germline ends. The CDR3 extends over 15 amino acids.